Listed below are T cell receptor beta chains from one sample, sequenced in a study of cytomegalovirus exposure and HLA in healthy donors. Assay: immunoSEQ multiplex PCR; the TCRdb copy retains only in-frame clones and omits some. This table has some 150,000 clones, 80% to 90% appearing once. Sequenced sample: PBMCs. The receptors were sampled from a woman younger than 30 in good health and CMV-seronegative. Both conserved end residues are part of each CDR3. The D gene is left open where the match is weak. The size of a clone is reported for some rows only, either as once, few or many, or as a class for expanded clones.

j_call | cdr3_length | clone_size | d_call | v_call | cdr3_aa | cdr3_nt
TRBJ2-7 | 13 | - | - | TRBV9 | CASSVEGRGEQYF | TGTGCCAGCAGCGTAGAGGGTCGGGGCGAGCAGTACTTC
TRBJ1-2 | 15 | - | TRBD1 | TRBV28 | CASSLLSTGNYGYTF | TGTGCCAGCAGTCTCCTATCGACAGGGAACTATGGCTACACCTTC
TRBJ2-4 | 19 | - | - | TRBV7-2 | CASSLGGASGNLAKNIQYF | TGTGCCAGCAGCTTAGGGGGGGCTAGCGGAAACCTAGCCAAAAACATTCAGTACTTC
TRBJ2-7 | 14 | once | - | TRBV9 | CASSVNSETYEQYF | TGTGCCAGCAGCGTAAATAGCGAGACCTACGAGCAGTACTTC
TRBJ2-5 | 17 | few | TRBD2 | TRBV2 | CASSGNQREGLIETQYF | TGTGCCAGCAGTGGTAACCAGCGGGAGGGCCTCATTGAGACCCAGTACTTC
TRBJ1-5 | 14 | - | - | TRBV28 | CASSLNSLNQPQHF | TGTGCCAGCAGTTTGAACAGCCTCAATCAGCCCCAGCATTTT
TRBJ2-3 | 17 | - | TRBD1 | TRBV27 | CASSLLGTGSSTDTQYF | TGTGCCAGCAGTTTATTAGGGACAGGGTCTAGCACAGATACGCAGTATTTT
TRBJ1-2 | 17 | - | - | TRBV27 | CASSYTPPFGTTYGYTF | TGTGCCAGCAGTTATACACCACCCTTCGGGACAACCTATGGCTACACCTTC
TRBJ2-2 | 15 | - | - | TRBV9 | CASSVSGGRTGELFF | TGTGCCAGCAGCGTATCCGGGGGGCGGACCGGGGAGCTGTTTTTT
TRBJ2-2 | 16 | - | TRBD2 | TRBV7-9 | CASSLSISGGIGELFF | TGTGCCAGCAGCTTATCTATTAGCGGGGGAATCGGGGAGCTGTTTTTT
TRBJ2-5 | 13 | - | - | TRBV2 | CASRQTGQETQYF | TGTGCCAGCAGGCAGACAGGACAAGAGACCCAGTACTTC
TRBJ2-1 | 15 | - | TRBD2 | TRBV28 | CASSTASGRAIEQFF | TGTGCCAGCAGTACGGCTAGCGGGAGGGCAATTGAGCAGTTCTTC
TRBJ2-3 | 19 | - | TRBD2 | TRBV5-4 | CASSILPGLASRHTDTQYF | TGTGCCAGCAGCATACTCCCGGGACTAGCGTCCCGGCACACAGATACGCAGTATTTT
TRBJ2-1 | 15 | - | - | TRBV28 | CASSLGGAGLYEQFF | TGTGCCAGCAGTTTAGGGGGCGCGGGTTTGTATGAGCAGTTCTTC
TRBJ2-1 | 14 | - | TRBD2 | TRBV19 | CASSNSGNYNEQFF | TGTGCCAGTAGTAATAGCGGGAACTACAATGAGCAGTTCTTC
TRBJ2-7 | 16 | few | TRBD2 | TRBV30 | CAWSVIAGGSSYEQYF | TGTGCCTGGAGTGTAATAGCGGGTGGGAGCTCCTACGAGCAGTACTTC
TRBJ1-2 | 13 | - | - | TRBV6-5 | CASSYTTGYGYTF | TGTGCCAGCAGTTACACGACAGGATATGGCTACACCTTC
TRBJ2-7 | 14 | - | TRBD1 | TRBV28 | CASSRPGTGPEQYF | TGTGCCAGCAGCCGTCCCGGGACAGGGCCCGAGCAGTACTTC
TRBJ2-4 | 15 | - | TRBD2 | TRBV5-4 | CASSLVGSGKEIQYF | TGTGCCAGCAGCTTGGTGGGTAGCGGGAAGGAAATTCAGTACTTC
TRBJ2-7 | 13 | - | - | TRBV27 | CASSLREDYEQYF | TGTGCCAGCAGTTTAAGGGAGGACTACGAGCAGTACTTC
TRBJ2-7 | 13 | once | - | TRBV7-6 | CASSLDSSYEQYF | TGTGCCAGCAGCTTAGACAGCTCCTACGAGCAGTACTTC
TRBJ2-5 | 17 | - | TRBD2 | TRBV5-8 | CASSPGSLAGVTETQYF | TGTGCCAGCAGCCCCGGATCTCTAGCGGGAGTTACAGAGACCCAGTACTTC
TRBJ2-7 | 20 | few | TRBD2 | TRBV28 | CASSFFLRTGLAGVLYEQYF | TGTGCCAGCAGTTTCTTTCTTAGGACAGGACTAGCGGGAGTACTATACGAGCAGTACTTC
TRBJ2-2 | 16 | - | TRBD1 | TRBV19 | CASSTTGGWNTGELFF | TGTGCCAGTAGTACCACAGGGGGCTGGAACACCGGGGAGCTGTTTTTT
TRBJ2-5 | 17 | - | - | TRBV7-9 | CASSLPDWGVRSITQYF | TGTGCCAGCAGCTTACCGGATTGGGGGGTTCGGTCTATTACCCAGTACTTC
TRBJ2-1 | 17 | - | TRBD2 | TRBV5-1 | CASSFSPTSEFYNEQFF | TGCGCCAGCAGCTTCTCCCCGACTAGCGAGTTCTACAATGAGCAGTTCTTC
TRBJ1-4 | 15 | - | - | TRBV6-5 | CASSYWGVANEKLFF | TGTGCCAGCAGTTACTGGGGAGTAGCTAATGAAAAACTGTTTTTT
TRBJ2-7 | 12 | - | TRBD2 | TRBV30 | CASLAGGNEQYF | TGTGCCTCGCTAGCGGGAGGCAACGAGCAGTACTTC
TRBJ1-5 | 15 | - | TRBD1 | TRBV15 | CATSRGQGSNQPQHF | TGTGCCACCAGCAGAGGACAGGGCAGCAATCAGCCCCAGCATTTT
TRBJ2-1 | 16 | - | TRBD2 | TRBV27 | CASRASEAGAYNEQFF | TGTGCCAGCAGGGCTAGTGAAGCGGGAGCCTACAATGAGCAGTTCTTC
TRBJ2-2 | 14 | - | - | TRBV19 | CASSRREATGELFF | TGTGCCAGTAGTAGGAGGGAGGCTACCGGGGAGCTGTTTTTT
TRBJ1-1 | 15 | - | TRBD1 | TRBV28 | CASSSRMNRGLGAFF | TGTGCCAGCAGTTCCCGGATGAACAGGGGACTCGGAGCTTTCTTT
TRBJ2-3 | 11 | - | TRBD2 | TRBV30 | CAWTGGDTQYF | TGTGCCTGGACGGGAGGGGATACGCAGTATTTT
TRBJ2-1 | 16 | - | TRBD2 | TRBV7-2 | CASSKSGLAVQDEQFF | TGTGCCAGCAGCAAAAGCGGACTAGCGGTACAGGATGAGCAGTTCTTC
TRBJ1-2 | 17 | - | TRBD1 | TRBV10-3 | CAISGLETGGDYYGYTF | TGTGCCATCAGTGGTCTGGAGACAGGGGGCGATTACTATGGCTACACCTTC
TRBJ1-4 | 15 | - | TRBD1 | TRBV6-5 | CASSYSGQAMEKLFF | TGTGCCAGCAGTTACTCTGGACAGGCGATGGAAAAACTGTTTTTT
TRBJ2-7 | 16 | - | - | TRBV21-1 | CASSKALHRAVDEQYF | TGTGCCAGCAGCAAAGCGCTGCACAGGGCGGTGGACGAGCAGTACTTC
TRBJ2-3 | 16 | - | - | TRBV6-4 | CASSPGVGGGTDTQYF | TGTGCCAGCAGCCCAGGAGTTGGAGGGGGCACAGATACGCAGTATTTT
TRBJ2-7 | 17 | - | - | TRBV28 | CASSSPLGGGGSYEQYF | TGTGCCAGCAGTTCACCCCTCGGTGGCGGAGGCTCCTACGAGCAGTACTTC
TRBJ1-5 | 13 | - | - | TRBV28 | CASITDINQPQHF | TGTGCCAGCATCACGGACATCAATCAGCCCCAGCATTTT
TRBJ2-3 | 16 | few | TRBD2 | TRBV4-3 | CASSLGLAGSSDTQYF | TGCGCCAGCAGCCTAGGACTAGCGGGCTCTTCGGATACGCAGTATTTT
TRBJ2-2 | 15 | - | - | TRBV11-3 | CASSALSAGTGELFF | TGTGCCAGCAGCGCACTCTCGGCAGGGACCGGGGAGCTGTTTTTT
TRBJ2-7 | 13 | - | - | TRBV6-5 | CASRLGLAREQYF | TGTGCCAGCAGACTCGGACTCGCCCGCGAGCAGTACTTC
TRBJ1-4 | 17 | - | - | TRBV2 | CASTRSIQGTNNEKLFF | TGTGCCAGCACCCGATCAATACAGGGAACGAATAATGAAAAACTGTTTTTT
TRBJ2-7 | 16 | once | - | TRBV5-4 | CASSLIGSFLSYEQYF | TGTGCCAGCAGCTTGATCGGGTCCTTCCTTTCCTACGAGCAGTACTTC